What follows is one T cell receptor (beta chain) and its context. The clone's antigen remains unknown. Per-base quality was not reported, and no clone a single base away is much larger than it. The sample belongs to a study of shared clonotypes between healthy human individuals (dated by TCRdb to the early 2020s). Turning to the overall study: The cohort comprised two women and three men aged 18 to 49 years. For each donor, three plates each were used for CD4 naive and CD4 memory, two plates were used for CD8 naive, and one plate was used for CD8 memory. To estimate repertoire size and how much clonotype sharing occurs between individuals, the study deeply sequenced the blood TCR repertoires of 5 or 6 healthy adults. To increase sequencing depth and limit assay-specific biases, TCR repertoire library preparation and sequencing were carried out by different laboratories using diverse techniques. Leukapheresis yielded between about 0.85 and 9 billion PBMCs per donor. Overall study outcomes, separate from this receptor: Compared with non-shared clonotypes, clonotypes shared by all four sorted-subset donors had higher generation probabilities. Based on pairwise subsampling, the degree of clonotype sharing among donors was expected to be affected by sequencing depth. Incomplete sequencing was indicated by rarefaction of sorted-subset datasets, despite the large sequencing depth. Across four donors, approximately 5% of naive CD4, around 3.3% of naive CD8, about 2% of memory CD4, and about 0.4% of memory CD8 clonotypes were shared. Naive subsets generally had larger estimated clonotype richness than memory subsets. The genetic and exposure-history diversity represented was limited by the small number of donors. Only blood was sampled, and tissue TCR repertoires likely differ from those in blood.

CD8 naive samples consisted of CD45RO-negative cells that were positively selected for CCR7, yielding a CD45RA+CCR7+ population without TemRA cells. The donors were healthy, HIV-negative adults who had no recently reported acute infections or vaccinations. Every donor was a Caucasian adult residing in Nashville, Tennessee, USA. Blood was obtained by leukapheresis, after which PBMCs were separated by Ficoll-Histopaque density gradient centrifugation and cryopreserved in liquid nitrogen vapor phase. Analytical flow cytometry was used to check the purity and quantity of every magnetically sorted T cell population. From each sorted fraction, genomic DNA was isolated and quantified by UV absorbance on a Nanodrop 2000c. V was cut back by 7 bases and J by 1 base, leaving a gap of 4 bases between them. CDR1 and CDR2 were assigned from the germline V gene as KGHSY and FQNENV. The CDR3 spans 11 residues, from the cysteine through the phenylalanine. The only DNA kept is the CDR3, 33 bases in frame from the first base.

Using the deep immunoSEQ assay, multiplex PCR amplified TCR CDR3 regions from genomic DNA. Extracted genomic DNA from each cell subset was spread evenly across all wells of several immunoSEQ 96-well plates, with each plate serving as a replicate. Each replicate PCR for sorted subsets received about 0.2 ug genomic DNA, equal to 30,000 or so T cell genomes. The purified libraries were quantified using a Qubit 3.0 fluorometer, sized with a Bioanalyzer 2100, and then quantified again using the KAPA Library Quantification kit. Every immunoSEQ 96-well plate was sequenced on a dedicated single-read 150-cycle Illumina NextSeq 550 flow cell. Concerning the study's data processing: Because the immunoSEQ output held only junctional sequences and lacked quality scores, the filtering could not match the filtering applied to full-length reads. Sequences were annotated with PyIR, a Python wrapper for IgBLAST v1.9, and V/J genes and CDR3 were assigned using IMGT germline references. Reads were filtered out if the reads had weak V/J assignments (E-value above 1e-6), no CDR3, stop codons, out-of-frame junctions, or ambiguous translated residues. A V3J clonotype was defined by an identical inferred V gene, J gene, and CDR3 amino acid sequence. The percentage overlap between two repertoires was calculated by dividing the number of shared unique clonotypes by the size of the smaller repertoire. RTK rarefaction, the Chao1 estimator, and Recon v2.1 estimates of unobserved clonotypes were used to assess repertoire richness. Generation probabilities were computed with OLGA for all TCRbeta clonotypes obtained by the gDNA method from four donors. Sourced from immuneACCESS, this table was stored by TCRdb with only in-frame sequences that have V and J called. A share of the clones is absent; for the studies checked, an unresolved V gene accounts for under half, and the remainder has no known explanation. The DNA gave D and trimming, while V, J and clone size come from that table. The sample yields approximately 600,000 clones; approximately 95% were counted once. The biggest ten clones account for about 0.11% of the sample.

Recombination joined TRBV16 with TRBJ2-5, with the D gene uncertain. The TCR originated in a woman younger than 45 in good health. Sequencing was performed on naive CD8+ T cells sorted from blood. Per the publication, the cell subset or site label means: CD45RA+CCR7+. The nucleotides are TGTGCCAGCACGGGCCAAGAGACCCAGTACTTC. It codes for CASTGQETQYF.